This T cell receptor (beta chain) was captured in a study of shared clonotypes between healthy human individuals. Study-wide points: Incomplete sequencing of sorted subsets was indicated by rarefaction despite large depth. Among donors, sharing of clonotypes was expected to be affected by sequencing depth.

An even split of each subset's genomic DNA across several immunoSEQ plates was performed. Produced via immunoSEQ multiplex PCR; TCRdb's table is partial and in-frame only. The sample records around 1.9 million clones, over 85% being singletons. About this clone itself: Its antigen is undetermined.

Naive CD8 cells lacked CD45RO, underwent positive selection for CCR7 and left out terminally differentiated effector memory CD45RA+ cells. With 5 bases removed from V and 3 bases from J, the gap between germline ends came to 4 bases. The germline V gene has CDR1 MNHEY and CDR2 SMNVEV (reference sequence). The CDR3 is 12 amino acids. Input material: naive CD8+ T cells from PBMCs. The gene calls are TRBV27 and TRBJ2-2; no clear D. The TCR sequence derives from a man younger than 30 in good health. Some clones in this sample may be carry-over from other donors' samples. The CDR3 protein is CASSAYTGELFF. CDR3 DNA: TGTGCCAGCAGTGCCTACACCGGGGAGCTGTTTTTT.